This is a list of T cell receptor beta chains from one sample in a study of T cell repertoires in cytomegalovirus infection. TCRdb re-analysed the reads in MiXCR, keeping a single row per CDR3 protein. The sample has fewer than 350,000 distinct CDR3 sequences; 9.5% are singletons. The material sequenced was PBMCs. The receptors originated from a human donor in good health (CMV status not recorded). Some clones in this sample may be carry-over from other donors' samples. The CDR3 runs from the conserved cysteine through the conserved F or W.

11,TRBV6-5,TRBJ1-2,CASSYGSIYTF
15,TRBV28,TRBJ2-1,CASSPRQGKYNEQFF
17,TRBV7-2,TRBJ2-7,CASSLRPIQGLKYEQYF
16,TRBV6-5,TRBJ2-7,CASSKQGAPGGYEQYF
16,TRBV6-6,TRBJ2-7,CASSRTSGGAIHEQYF
12,TRBV12-3/TRBV12-4,TRBJ2-7,CASSLVHHEQYF
15,TRBV27,TRBJ1-6,CASSLRTIDESPLHF
15,TRBV27,TRBJ2-5,CASSLRDRGWETQYF
15,TRBV7-3,TRBJ1-2,CASRPGGQSNYGYTF
14,TRBV7-6,TRBJ1-2,CASSLTGGGSGYTF
15,TRBV12-3/TRBV12-4,TRBJ1-6,CASRLTGALNSPLHF
15,TRBV5-6,TRBJ1-5,CASSLGWTANQPQHF
14,TRBV5-1,TRBJ1-1,CASSRDRADTEAFF
13,TRBV6-1,TRBJ2-2,CASSEAAPGELFF
14,TRBV20-1,TRBJ1-1,CSVKQGAGDTEAFF
13,TRBV7-2,TRBJ2-2,CASSLRGVGELFF